The TCR beta chain described here comes from a study of blood T cell repertoires in COVID-19. In the case of this clone: This same CDR3 is encoded by further DNA sequences in the sample.

Sequencing used immunoSEQ multiplex PCR; TCRdb keeps in-frame clones, though not all of them. The repertoire holds over 120,000 clones, 75% to 90% seen once, with 2.5% to 3% in the top ten. The sequence was obtained from a man in his fifties or sixties with active or convalescent COVID-19. The sample was peripheral blood.

CDR3 nucleotide sequence: TGTGCCAGCAGCAGGACAGGGGGCGGCACTGAAGCTTTCTTT. As protein: CASSRTGGGTEAFF. The chain has TRBV6-5 and TRBJ1-1; TRBD1 aligns across 11 bases. CDR1 is MNHEY and CDR2 is SVGAGI in the germline V gene. J gave up 4 bases and V 6 bases, and 4 bases lay outside the gene matches. The CDR3 spans 14 residues.